This entry concerns a single TCR beta chain. These data are taken from a study of blood T cell repertoires in COVID-19. Study in general: The United States, Italy and Spain were the sources of the acute and convalescent COVID-19 samples. T cells, B-cell-depleted T cells, or PBMCs supplied cDNA or gDNA.

The germline CDR1 and CDR2 sequences are SGHDT and YYEEEE. The CDR3 length is 11 residues. Trimming stripped 3 bases from V and 4 bases from J, with 4 bases between. Per the study methods: Reference gene primer amplification gave estimated nucleated cell counts. Using immunoSEQ multiplex PCR, the repertoire was profiled, and TCRdb retains in-frame clones only, with some absent. V, J and clone size derive from that table, while D and trimming were established from the DNA sequence. The sample comprises roughly 96,000 clones, 70% to 90% of which are singletons, and 3.5% to 5% rests with the top ten. The clonotype was recovered from a man aged 60-69 years with acute or convalescent COVID-19. The sequenced sample was peripheral blood. V usage is TRBV5-6 and J usage is TRBJ1-2; D ambiguous. The CDR3 bases are TGTGCCAGCAGCTCGTTCTATGGCTACACCTTC. Protein: CASSSFYGYTF. Full variable domain (remainder filled in from reference TRBV5-6 and TRBJ1-2): DAGVTQSPTHLIKTRGQQVTLRCSPKSGHDTVSWYQQALGQGPQFIFQYYEEEERQRGNFPDRFSGHQFPNYSSELNVNALLLGDSALYLCASSSFYGYTFGSGTRLTVV.